The T cell receptor beta chain described here comes from a study of OX40 agonist ivuxolimab in advanced cancers. Study in general: Ivuxolimab, which patients received intravenously every 2 weeks, was dosed at 0.01 to 10 mg/kg. Of the participants, around 43% had some prior anti-PD-1, anti-PD-L1 or anti-CTLA-4 therapy, which was allowed. Notes on the study in general: At 0.1 to 3.0 mg/kg and by week 6, CD4+ and CD8+ T cells in the blood had expanded clonally.

This table comes from immunoSEQ multiplex PCR, and its TCRdb copy is limited to in-frame clones, with some not included. This table holds approximately 50,000 clones, more than 70% found once. Autoimmune disease history or systemic immunosuppression led to patients being barred. Germline V lookup: CDR1 SEHNR, CDR2 FQNEAQ (reference sequence). Unmatched junction bases numbered 5, after V lost 5 bases and J lost 13 bases. This CDR3 spans 13 amino acids. In the case of this clone: The antigen is not known.

Specimen: CD4+ or CD8+ T cells sorted from blood, collected in a trial of the OX40 agonist ivuxolimab. The chain has TRBV7-9 and TRBJ2-1; 13 bases match TRBD2. The sequence came from an adult with an advanced solid tumor such as melanoma, head and neck, liver or kidney cancer. The CDR3 nucleotides read TGTGCCAGCAGCATCGGGACTAGCGGGAACCAGTTCTTC. Its translation: CASSIGTSGNQFF.